The 23 T cell receptor beta chains given below trace back to one sample, sequenced in a study of OX40 agonist ivuxolimab in advanced cancers. Profiling relied on immunoSEQ multiplex PCR, and the TCRdb table lists in-frame clones only, not all of them. Altogether 70,000 or so clones are present, about 90% being singletons, with the ten largest covering under 12%. Here the sequenced sample was CD4+ or CD8+ T cells sorted from blood, taken in a trial of the OX40 agonist ivuxolimab. The receptors were gathered from an adult with an advanced solid tumor such as melanoma, head and neck, liver or kidney cancer.

The V and J genes are TRBV14 and TRBJ1-2; D not certain. The CDR3 consists of 13 residues. V lost 0 bases to trimming and J lost 7 bases, with 9 bases between them. Germline V gene lookup returns CDR1 SGHDN and CDR2 FVKESK. This CDR3 is CASSQEAVGGYTF. As DNA, the CDR3 is TGTGCCAGCAGCCAAGAGGCGGTGGGTGGCTACACCTTC.

This clone was counted between two and nine times. V is TRBV4-2 and J is TRBJ1-1; D call uncertain. V was trimmed by 8 bases and J by 2 bases, leaving 3 bases between them. Germline loops: CDR1 LGHNA, CDR2 YNFKEQ. The CDR3 has 10 amino acids. The CDR3 sequence: CASGNTEAFF. CDR3 sequence (DNA): TGTGCCAGCGGTAACACTGAAGCTTTCTTT.

The chain has TRBV5-1 and TRBJ2-1, with 7 nucleotides matching TRBD2. The J segment lost 7 bases and the V segment lost 3 bases, leaving 13 bases of the junction unmatched. The CDR3 loop spans 16 amino acids. Germline assignment: CDR1 SGHRS and CDR2 YFSETQ. The CDR3 bases are TGCGCCAGCAGCTGGGCTCAGCGGGATCCGGCGAATGAGCAGTTCTTC. Translation: CASSWAQRDPANEQFF.

This rearrangement joins TRBV28 to TRBJ2-7; 10 nucleotides match TRBD2. Germline lookup yields CDR1 MDHEN and CDR2 SYDVKM. V gave up 5 bases and J gave up 3 bases; unmatched junction bases: 1. This CDR3 is built from 13 residues. The CDR3 here is CASSGLAVYEQYF. Written as DNA, the CDR3 is TGTGCCAGCAGTGGACTAGCGGTCTACGAGCAGTACTTC.

In DNA form, the CDR3 reads TGTGCCAGCAGTCTCCTATCGGCGGGAGTAGCCAAAAACATTCAGTACTTC. Residues: CASSLLSAGVAKNIQYF. The chain is built from TRBV28 and TRBJ2-4, with TRBD2 matching over 7 bases. CDR1 MDHEN and CDR2 SYDVKM come from the germline V gene. Unmatched junction bases numbered 10, after V lost 5 bases and J lost 0 bases. There are 17 residues in the CDR3. Complete variable domain (other parts from reference TRBV28 and TRBJ2-4): DVKVTQSSRYLVKRTGEKVFLECVQDMDHENMFWYRQDPGLGLRLIYFSYDVKMKEKGDIPEGYSVSREKKERFSLILESASTNQTSMYLCASSLLSAGVAKNIQYFGAGTRLSVL.

V is TRBV15 and J is TRBJ2-1; 8 bases line up with TRBD2. V was clipped by 3 bases and J by 8 bases; unmatched bases: 6. CDR3 length equals 14 residues. Germline CDR1 reads LNHNV; CDR2 reads YYDKDF (reference sequence). This chain's CDR3 is CATSSRSGGHEQFF. CDR3 nucleotide sequence: TGTGCCACCAGCAGCCGTTCGGGGGGGCATGAGCAGTTCTTC.

The CDR3 here is CASSLDRFGFRFYGYTF. CDR3 sequence (DNA): TGCGCCAGCAGCCTGGACAGGTTTGGGTTTCGGTTTTATGGCTACACCTTC. The genes are TRBV10-1 and TRBJ1-2, with 7 bases aligning to TRBD1. Trimming took 6 bases from V and 5 from J; bases not matched to a gene: 18. The CDR3 is 17 residues long. The germline gives CDR1 WNHNN, CDR2 SYGVQD (reference sequence).

The V gene is TRBV27, the J gene TRBJ2-7; TRBD2 matches 7 bases. Germline CDR1 is MNHEY and CDR2 is SMNVEV (reference sequence). CDR3 length equals 13 residues. The trim removed 0 bases at V and 7 bases at J, leaving 3 bases unmatched. CDR3 residues: CASSLSTSVEQYF. As DNA, the CDR3 is TGTGCCAGCAGTTTATCTACTAGCGTGGAGCAGTACTTC.

As concerns this clone: Other DNA sequences in the same sample also yield this CDR3. The chain recombines TRBV28 with TRBJ1-3, with 9 bases lining up with TRBD1. CDR1 is MDHEN and CDR2 is SYDVKM in the germline V gene. Germline trimming cut 1 base from V and 1 base from J; bases unmatched to any gene: 2. This CDR3 has 16 amino acids. In DNA, the CDR3 is TGTGCCAGCAGTTTATCTGGACAGGGGTCTGGAAACACCATATATTTT. Translation: CASSLSGQGSGNTIYF.

The CDR3 here is CASSNNPGGRAQETQYF. The CDR3 nucleotides are TGTGCCAGTAGTAACAACCCGGGGGGGAGGGCCCAAGAGACCCAGTACTTC. The chain uses TRBV19 and TRBJ2-5; 8 bases fit TRBD2. CDR3 size: 17 residues. CDR1 is LNHDA and CDR2 is SQIVND in the germline V gene (reference sequence). V shed 4 bases and J 1 base; nucleotides not matched to a gene: 11.

This clone showed up just once. This rearrangement joins TRBV19 to TRBJ1-2; maybe TRBD1 (6 bases). Looked up from germline, CDR1 is LNHDA and CDR2 is SQIVND (reference sequence). The CDR3 runs to 14 residues. V was pared by 4 bases and J by 1 base, with 10 bases between. CDR3 nucleotide sequence: TGTGCCAGTAGTAGAAGGGGGAGTAACTATGGCTACACCTTC. It specifies CASSRRGSNYGYTF.

The chain joins TRBV11-3 to TRBJ2-7; TRBD2 matches 8 bases. CDR1 SGHNT and CDR2 YENEEA come from the germline V gene. V was clipped by 1 base and J by 3 bases; unmatched bases: 5. The CDR3 loop spans 15 amino acids. As DNA, the CDR3 is TGTGCCAGCAGCTTAGGGGGGGGACTAGTCTACGAGCAGTACTTC. Translated, it gives CASSLGGGLVYEQYF. Full variable domain (remainder filled in from reference TRBV11-3 and TRBJ2-7): EAGVVQSPRYKIIEKKQPVAFWCNPISGHNTLYWYLQNLGQGPELLIRYENEEAVDDSQLPKDRFSAERLKGVDSTLKIQPAELGDSAVYLCASSLGGGLVYEQYFGPGTRLTVT.

CDR3 loop: CASSYGGRPDQPQHF. In DNA, the CDR3 is TGTGCCAGCAGTTACGGAGGACGCCCAGATCAGCCCCAGCATTTT. The chain combines TRBV6-5 with TRBJ1-5; D unclear. This CDR3 comprises 15 residues. Trimming removed 2 bases from V and 5 bases from J, with 13 bases in between. In germline, CDR1 is MNHEY, CDR2 SVGAGI.

This clone was counted a single time. The rearrangement joins TRBV14 to TRBJ2-7; 7 bases are shared with TRBD1. The length of the CDR3 is 13 residues. Germline CDR1 is SGHDN and CDR2 is FVKESK. V trimming: 4 bases; J trimming: 6 bases; junction bases outside the gene matches: 6. In nucleotides, the CDR3 is TGTGCCAGCAGCCTTGACAGGGAGTCCGAGCAGTACTTC. This encodes CASSLDRESEQYF.

The chain combines TRBV2 with TRBJ2-1, with 9 nucleotides matching TRBD2. The trim removed 3 bases at V and 7 bases at J, leaving 7 bases unmatched. CDR3 length: 15 residues. Germline V CDR1 and CDR2: SNHLY, FYNNEI. The CDR3 DNA follows: TGTGCCAGCAGTGACCGCGGGAGGGCCCATAATGAGCAGTTCTTC. This translates into CASSDRGRAHNEQFF.

This chain connects TRBV7-6 to TRBJ2-7; 7 nucleotides align to TRBD2. The CDR3 runs to 15 residues. CDR1 SGHVS and CDR2 FNYEAQ come from the germline V gene. V dropped 2 bases and J dropped 3; count of bases not matched to a gene: 7. CDR3 residues: CASSLQGGVNYEQYF. DNA for the CDR3: TGTGCCAGCAGCTTACAGGGAGGGGTCAACTACGAGCAGTACTTC.

The sample holds one count of this clone. The rearrangement joins TRBV11-2 to TRBJ2-7; the D is unclear. V lost 3 bases to trimming and J lost 6 bases, with 9 bases between them. Germline V gives CDR1 SGHAT, CDR2 FQNNGV. The CDR3 runs to 12 residues. In DNA, the CDR3 is TGTGCCAGCAGCTTCAGGTTATCCGAGCAGTACTTC. It encodes CASSFRLSEQYF.

In DNA, the CDR3 is TGTGCCACCTCCACTGGGATAGTGCCCCAGCATTTT. It encodes CATSTGIVPQHF. The chain joins TRBV10-3 to TRBJ1-5; D not certain. This CDR3 comprises 12 residues. With 10 bases removed from V and 9 bases from J, the gap between germline ends came to 16 bases. CDR1 is ENHRY, CDR2 SYGVKD, per germline.

The rearrangement joins TRBV19 to TRBJ2-1; 11 bases fit TRBD2. Germline CDR1 and CDR2: LNHDA and SQIVND (reference sequence). Trimming cost V 4 bases and J 8 bases; bases outside gene matches: 4. The CDR3 extends over 14 amino acids. This CDR3 reads CASSKLAGDDEQFF. CDR3 sequence (DNA): TGTGCCAGTAGTAAACTAGCGGGAGACGATGAGCAGTTCTTC.

The chain is built from TRBV12-5 and TRBJ2-2; tentative D call: TRBD1 (5 bases). Looked up from germline, CDR1 is LGHNT and CDR2 is FRNRAP. Deletions cut 3 bases from V and 7 bases from J, with 6 bases between. There are 12 residues in the CDR3. CDR3 in DNA: TGTGCTAGTGGTTTTGACAGCGGGGAGCTGTTTTTT. Translating it yields CASGFDSGELFF.

The chain has TRBV5-8 and TRBJ1-5; D is possibly TRBD1 (6 bases). CDR1 is SGHTS, CDR2 YDEGEE, per germline. Trimming cost V 5 bases and J 0 bases, with 12 bases left between them. There are 15 residues in the CDR3. The CDR3 DNA reads as TGTGCCAGCAGATCGGGACAAACTAGCAATCAGCCCCAGCATTTT. Encoded protein: CASRSGQTSNQPQHF.

The chain employs TRBV19 and TRBJ1-1; 7 bases match TRBD1. V shed 3 bases, J shed 7 bases, and the junction held 2 bases outside the gene matches. CDR1 LNHDA and CDR2 SQIVND come from the germline V gene (reference sequence). This CDR3 contains 12 residues. CDR3 nucleotide sequence: TGTGCCAGTAGTATCCAGGGGGGTGAAGCTTTCTTT. Its protein product is CASSIQGGEAFF. Based on the CDR3 plus reference TRBV19 and TRBJ1-1, the full variable domain is DGGITQSPKYLFRKEGQNVTLSCEQNLNHDAMYWYRQDPGQGLRLIYYSQIVNDFQKGDIAEGYSVSREKKESFPLTVTSAQKNPTAFYLCASSIQGGEAFFGQGTRLTVV.

The chain combines TRBV6-6 with TRBJ1-2; TRBD1 might be the D (5 bases). The CDR3 consists of 13 residues. The V gene lost 6 bases and the J gene lost 4 bases, with 12 bases spanning the gap. Germline V gene sequence: CDR1 MNHNY, CDR2 SVGAGI (reference sequence). In DNA, the CDR3 is TGTGCCAGCAGCCGGGACCTACGCTATGGCTACACCTTC. Encoded protein: CASSRDLRYGYTF.